The 26 T cell receptor beta chains below all came from one sample that was sequenced in a study of CD8+CD57+ T cells in acquired aplastic anemia. In patients chosen for sequencing, flow cytometry had shown CD8+CD57+ cell expansion. Profiling that covered TCR beta VDJ and CDR3 relied on genomic DNA as its template. TCRdb processed the reads anew with MiXCR; each CDR3 protein has one entry. The sample gives hundreds of thousands of distinct CDR3 sequences, around 30% of which show up once; less than 1% is in the top ten. Sequencing input: sorted CD4+, CD8+, or CD8+CD57+ T cells (not recorded which) from PBMCs. These receptors originate from a human donor with aplastic anemia.

Concerning this clonotype: Without the conserved terminal phenylalanine or tryptophan, this CDR3 likely stems from a read error. The limits of the CDR3 on the DNA are not certain, so only TCRdb's listed CDR3 is given. The rearrangement joins TRBV10-3 to TRBJ2-6; no check of the table's D call, TRBD1, against the DNA was made. The CDR3 numbers 9 amino acids, ends counted. From germline, CDR1 is ENHRY and CDR2 SYGVKD. The CDR3 region is CAISPPTGL.

This chain links TRBV19 with TRBJ1-4, with D perhaps matching TRBD1 (5 bases). From germline, CDR1 is LNHDA and CDR2 SQIVND (reference sequence). CDR3 size: 13 residues. Trimming left V 2 bases short and J 11 bases short, with 12 bases between. CDR3: CASSIRGDGKLFF. The DNA of the CDR3 is TGTGCCAGTAGTATAAGAGGGGATGGGAAACTGTTTTTT. The full variable domain, rest sourced from reference TRBV19 and TRBJ1-4, is DGGITQSPKYLFRKEGQNVTLSCEQNLNHDAMYWYRQDPGQGLRLIYYSQIVNDFQKGDIAEGYSVSREKKESFPLTVTSAQKNPTAFYLCASSIRGDGKLFFGSGTQLSVL.

DNA of the CDR3: TGTGCCAGCAGTGAGGAGGGAACGAACACTGAAGCTTTCTTT. This codes for CASSEEGTNTEAFF. This chain uses TRBV6-1 with TRBJ1-1; no clear D. V lost 3 bases to trimming and J lost 1 base, with 9 bases between them. The CDR3 is made up of 14 amino acids. CDR1 is MNHNS and CDR2 is SASEGT in the germline V gene.

About this clonotype itself: At one of its ends the junction is not consistent with the germline gene, which may arise from a read error. The chain links TRBV5-4 to TRBJ1-1, with 7 bases lining up with TRBD1. Looked up from germline, CDR1 is SGHNT and CDR2 is YYREEE (reference sequence). The CDR3 contains 14 residues. The CDR3 reads CPSSQGGLNTEAFF. The CDR3 DNA follows: TGTCCCAGCAGCCAAGGGGGCCTGAACACTGAAGCTTTCTTT.

This clonotype was counted ten times or more. The rearrangement uses TRBV20-1 and TRBJ2-7; 7 nucleotides line up with TRBD2. The CDR3 loop spans 14 amino acids. Germline CDR1 reads DFQATT; CDR2 reads SNEGSKA (reference sequence). V was clipped by 2 bases and J by 2 bases; unmatched bases: 6. As DNA, the CDR3 is TGCAGTGCTAGACATGGGGGGGTACCCTACGAGCAGTACTTC. Protein sequence: CSARHGGVPYEQYF.

This clonotype was recorded many times. This chain links TRBV20-1 with TRBJ2-7; D may be TRBD1 (7 bases). Germline CDR1 is DFQATT and CDR2 is SNEGSKA (reference sequence). Trimming cost V 6 bases and J 6 bases, with 12 bases left between them. CDR3 size: 11 residues. The CDR3 DNA reads as TGCAGTGCCTACAGGGGAGGCGAGCAGTACTTC. The encoded protein is CSAYRGGEQYF.

This clonotype was seen a few times. The chain employs TRBV7-2 and TRBJ2-1, with 8 bases fitting TRBD2. The germline gives CDR1 SGHTA, CDR2 FQGNSA. J gave up 7 bases and V 5 bases, and 10 bases lay outside the gene matches. CDR3 size: 15 residues. The DNA for the CDR3 is TGTGCCAGCAGCCCCCAAGCGGGAGTGCGGAATGAGCAGTTCTTC. Protein: CASSPQAGVRNEQFF.

To note about this clonotype: One junction end does not reproduce the germline sequence, and a read error may be involved. The chain recombines TRBV11-2 with TRBJ2-7; TRBD2 agrees at 13 bases. Per germline, CDR1 SGHAT and CDR2 FQNNGV. The CDR3 covers 16 residues. The CDR3 sequence: CASSLERLAGGYEQYF. CDR3 nucleotides: TGTGCCAGCAGCCTAGAAAGACTAGCGGGAGGCTACGAGCAGTACTTC.

This clonotype has a count of ten or more. The junction departs from the called germline gene at one end, perhaps through a read error. CDR3 in DNA: TGCGCCAGCAGTCAGGGGAACTATGGCTACACCTTC. Its translation: CASSQGNYGYTF. V and J are TRBV12-3 or TRBV12-4 and TRBJ1-2, with TRBD1 as a possible D gene (6 bases). This CDR3 has 12 residues.

The J gene is TRBJ2-3, the V gene TRBV2; TRBD1 is a possible D gene (9 bases). V lost 6 bases to trimming and J lost 6 bases, with 16 bases between them. The CDR3 runs 14 residues. Germline V CDR1 and CDR2: SNHLY, FYNNEI. CDR3: CASRDSGTGDTQYF. The CDR3 nucleotides read TGTGCCAGCAGGGATAGCGGGACAGGGGATACGCAGTATTTT.

This rearrangement joins TRBV15 to TRBJ1-5, with D unclear. Germline assignment: CDR1 LNHNV and CDR2 YYDKDF (reference sequence). Between the trimmed V and J ends, which lost 4 bases and 4 bases, there was a span of 8 bases. The CDR3 covers 13 residues. CDR3 sequence (DNA): TGTGCCACCAGCATCGAAAGAAATCAGCCCCAGCATTTT. Protein: CATSIERNQPQHF.

This chain uses TRBV7-9 with TRBJ2-1; D call uncertain. Trimming shortened V by 4 bases and J by 5 bases, and 9 bases separated the two germline ends. Germline-derived CDR1 and CDR2 are SEHNR and FQNEAQ (reference sequence). The CDR3 has 13 residues. The CDR3 region has the DNA TGTGCCAGCAGCTCAGGCCTCCACAATGAGCAGTTCTTC. Translated, it gives CASSSGLHNEQFF.

This clonotype was seen a handful of times. This chain joins TRBV11-2 and TRBJ2-3; TRBD2 aligns across 13 bases. CDR3 length equals 16 residues. Germline values: CDR1 SGHAT, CDR2 FQNNGV. Losses at the gene ends were 4 bases for V and 4 bases for J; bases not matched to a gene: 5. The CDR3 region has the DNA TGTGCCAGCAGCTATCAAACTAGCGGGGGGGCAGATACGCAGTATTTT. The encoded protein is CASSYQTSGGADTQYF.

The genes are TRBV2 and TRBJ1-1; 7 nucleotides line up with TRBD1. The germline CDR1 and CDR2 sequences are SNHLY and FYNNEI. There are 15 residues in the CDR3. V gave up 8 bases and J gave up 4 bases; unmatched junction bases: 13. CDR3 amino acids: CASVDTTGTGTEAFF. In DNA form, the CDR3 reads TGTGCCAGCGTTGACACGACAGGGACCGGCACTGAAGCTTTCTTT.

This clonotype turned up a few times. A much larger clone differs by one base, so this may be a read error. V and J are TRBV19 and TRBJ2-5; no clear D. Germline loops: CDR1 LNHDA, CDR2 SQIVND (reference sequence). With 1 base removed from V and 3 bases from J, the gap between germline ends came to 9 bases. The CDR3 is 14 amino acids. The DNA for the CDR3 is TGTGCCAGTAGTATAGGTCGGCAGAAAGAGACCCAGTACTTC. Its translation: CASSIGRQKETQYF.

V usage is TRBV29-1 and J usage is TRBJ2-5; a possible D gene is TRBD2 (6 bases). The germline gives CDR1 SQVTM, CDR2 ANQGSEA. The CDR3 is made up of 12 amino acids. The V end was cut by 4 bases, the J end by 5 bases, with 11 bases between. CDR3 nucleotide sequence: TGCAGCGTTGTGGAGGGGATTGAGACCCAGTACTTC. Amino acids: CSVVEGIETQYF.

The rearrangement uses TRBV5-4 and TRBJ2-7; D remains ambiguous. Germline loops: CDR1 SGHNT, CDR2 YYREEE (reference sequence). Trimming removed 0 bases at V and 2 bases at J, with 9 bases between. The CDR3 totals 14 residues. The DNA for the CDR3 is TGTGCCAGCAGCTTGGACCAAGCGACCTACGAGCAGTACTTC. Translation: CASSLDQATYEQYF.

The chain uses TRBV2 and TRBJ1-2, with 8 bases identical to TRBD1. Germline CDR1 SNHLY, CDR2 FYNNEI. J lost 7 bases, V lost 3 bases, and 4 bases had no gene match. The CDR3 has 13 amino acids. CDR3 sequence: CASSEQGAIGYTF. The CDR3 nucleotides are TGTGCCAGCAGTGAGCAGGGGGCCATTGGCTACACCTTC.

There are a few counts of this clonotype. The rearrangement links TRBV2 to TRBJ1-5; 8 positions agree with TRBD1. Germline assignment: CDR1 SNHLY and CDR2 FYNNEI. Trimming at V came to 8 bases and at J to 2 bases, leaving 8 bases not matched to a gene. The CDR3 consists of 15 residues. The CDR3 DNA follows: TGTGCCAGCCGGAGCAGGGGGCTAGGCAATCAGCCCCAGCATTTT. Its translation: CASRSRGLGNQPQHF.

In this sample, this clonotype turned up many times. The rearrangement links TRBV14 to TRBJ1-2; D unclear. The germline V and J ends were trimmed by 7 bases and 2 bases, with 11 bases remaining between them. Germline assignment: CDR1 SGHDN and CDR2 FVKESK. The CDR3 contains 13 residues. This CDR3 reads CASTPAGNYGYTF. The CDR3 region has the DNA TGTGCCAGCACCCCAGCCGGGAACTATGGCTACACCTTC.

This rearrangement joins TRBV20-1 to TRBJ2-1; TRBD2 matches 11 bases. V gave up 6 bases and J gave up 4 bases; unmatched junction bases: 11. The CDR3 runs 16 residues. Germline V gene lookup returns CDR1 DFQATT and CDR2 SNEGSKA (reference sequence). The CDR3: CSANAITSGSYNEQFF. CDR3 nucleotide sequence: TGCAGTGCGAACGCCATAACTAGCGGGAGTTACAATGAGCAGTTCTTC.

This clonotype has just one count. A clone one base away is much larger, so this may be a read error. The chain employs TRBV2 and TRBJ2-7; TRBD1 matches at 7 bases. Germline values: CDR1 SNHLY, CDR2 FYNNEI. There are 12 residues in the CDR3. The CDR3 region has the DNA TGTGCCAGCAGTGAAGGAGGGCGACAGGGACACTTC. Its protein product is CASSEGGRQGHF.

The chain links TRBV29-1 to TRBJ2-2; tentatively, D is TRBD2 (5 bases). The germline gives CDR1 SQVTM, CDR2 ANQGSEA. V lost 6 bases, J lost 2 bases, and 10 bases lay in between. This CDR3 is built from 13 residues. In nucleotides, the CDR3 is TGCAGCGTGGGAGAAGTCAACACCGGGGAGCTGTTTTTT. As protein: CSVGEVNTGELFF.

This rearrangement joins TRBV12-3 or TRBV12-4 to TRBJ1-2; tentative D call: TRBD1 (6 bases). Deletions cut 5 bases from V and 12 bases from J, with 19 bases between. The CDR3 is 13 amino acids. In DNA, the CDR3 is TGTGCCAGCAGTCGACAGGATCCGGGAGGCCACACCTTC. Amino acids: CASSRQDPGGHTF.

Worth noting for this clonotype: Just one base apart from a much larger clone, this may be a read error. V is TRBV10-3 and J is TRBJ1-4; perhaps TRBD1 as D (6 bases). Per germline, CDR1 ENHRY and CDR2 SYGVKD. CDR3 size: 13 residues. Here the CDR3 reads CATSDRKGEKLFF. For the CDR3, the DNA is TGTGCCACCAGTGACAGGAAGGGTGAAAAACTGTTTTTT.

The V call is TRBV14, the J call TRBJ1-1; a weak D match, TRBD1 (5 bases). This CDR3 comprises 15 residues. Trimming shortened V by 3 bases and J by 2 bases, and 13 bases separated the two germline ends. Germline CDR1 SGHDN, CDR2 FVKESK. The CDR3 here is CASSQEGAINTEAFF. CDR3 nucleotides: TGTGCCAGCAGCCAGGAAGGGGCAATTAACACTGAAGCTTTCTTT. The full variable domain, with the rest looked up from reference TRBV14 and TRBJ1-1, is EAGVTQFPSHSVIEKGQTVTLRCDPISGHDNLYWYRRVMGKEIKFLLHFVKESKQDESGMPNNRFLAERTGGTYSTLKVQPAELEDSGVYFCASSQEGAINTEAFFGQGTRLTVV.